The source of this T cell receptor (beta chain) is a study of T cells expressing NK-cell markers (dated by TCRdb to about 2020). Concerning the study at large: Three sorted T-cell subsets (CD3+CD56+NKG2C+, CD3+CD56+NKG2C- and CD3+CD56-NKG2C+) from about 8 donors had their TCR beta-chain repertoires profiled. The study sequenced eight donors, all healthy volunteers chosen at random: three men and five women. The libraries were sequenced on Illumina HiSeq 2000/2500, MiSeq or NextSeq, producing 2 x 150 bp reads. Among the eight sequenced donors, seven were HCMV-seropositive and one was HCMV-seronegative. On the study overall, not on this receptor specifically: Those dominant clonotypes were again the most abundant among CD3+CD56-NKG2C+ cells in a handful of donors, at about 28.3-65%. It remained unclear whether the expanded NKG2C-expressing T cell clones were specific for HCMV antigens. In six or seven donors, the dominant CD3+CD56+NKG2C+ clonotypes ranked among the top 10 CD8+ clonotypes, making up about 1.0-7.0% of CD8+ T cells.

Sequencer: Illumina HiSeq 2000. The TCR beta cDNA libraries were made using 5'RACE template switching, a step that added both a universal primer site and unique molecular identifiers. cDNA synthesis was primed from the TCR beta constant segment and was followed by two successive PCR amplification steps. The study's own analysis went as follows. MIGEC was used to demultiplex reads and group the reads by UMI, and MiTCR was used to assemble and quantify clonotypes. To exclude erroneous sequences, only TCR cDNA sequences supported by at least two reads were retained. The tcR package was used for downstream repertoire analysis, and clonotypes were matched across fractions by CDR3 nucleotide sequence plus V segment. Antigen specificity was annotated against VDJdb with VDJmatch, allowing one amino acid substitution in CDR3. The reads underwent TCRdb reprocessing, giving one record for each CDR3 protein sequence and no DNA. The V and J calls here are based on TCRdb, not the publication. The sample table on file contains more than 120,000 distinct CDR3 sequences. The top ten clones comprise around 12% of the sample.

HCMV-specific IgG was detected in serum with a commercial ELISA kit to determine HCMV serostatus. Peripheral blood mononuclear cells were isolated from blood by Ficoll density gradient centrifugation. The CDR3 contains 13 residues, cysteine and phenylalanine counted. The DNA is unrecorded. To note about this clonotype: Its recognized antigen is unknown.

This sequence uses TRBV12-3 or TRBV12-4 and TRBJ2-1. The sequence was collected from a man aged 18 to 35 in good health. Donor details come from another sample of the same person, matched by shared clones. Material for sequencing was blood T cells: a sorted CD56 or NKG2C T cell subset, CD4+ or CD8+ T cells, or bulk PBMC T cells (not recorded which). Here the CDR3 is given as CASSSERYNEQFF.